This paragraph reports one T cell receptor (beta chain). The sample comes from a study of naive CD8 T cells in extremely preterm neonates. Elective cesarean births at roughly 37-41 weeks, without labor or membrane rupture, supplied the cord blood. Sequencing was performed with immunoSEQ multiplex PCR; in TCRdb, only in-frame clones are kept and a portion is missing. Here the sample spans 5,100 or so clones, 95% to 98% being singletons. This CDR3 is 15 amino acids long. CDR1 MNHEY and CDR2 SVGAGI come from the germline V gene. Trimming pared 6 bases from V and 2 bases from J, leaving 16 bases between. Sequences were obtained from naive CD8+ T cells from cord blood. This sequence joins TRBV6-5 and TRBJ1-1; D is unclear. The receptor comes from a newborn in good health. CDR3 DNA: TGTGCCAGCAGCCTCTACGCCCAGGTTAACACTGAAGCTTTCTTT. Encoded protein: CASSLYAQVNTEAFF.